These T cell receptor beta chains were read from a single sample in a study of control samples from healthy donors and cancer patients. Clones were read by immunoSEQ multiplex PCR, and TCRdb kept only the in-frame ones, dropping some. This repertoire shows about 75,000 clones, roughly 84% found once; its top ten account for around 16%. Input material: blood. These receptor sequences come from a man over 45 in good health. Each CDR3 is given with its conserved first and last residue. Fields, in order: J gene, D gene, V gene, CDR3 protein, CDR3 DNA. D genes are given only for firm matches.

>TRBJ2-7|-|TRBV14
CASSQGLSRQYEQYF
TGTGCCAGCAGCCAAGGTCTCAGTCGACAGTACGAGCAGTACTTC
>TRBJ1-3|-|TRBV30
CAWSLGASSGNTIYF
TGTGCCTGGAGTCTAGGAGCGAGCTCTGGAAACACCATATATTTT
>TRBJ2-4|-|TRBV10-1
CASSDNEGPSLAKNIQYF
TGCGCCAGCAGTGATAATGAGGGCCCCTCCCTAGCCAAAAACATTCAGTACTTC
>TRBJ1-1|-|TRBV20-1
CSDRGGTEAFF
TGCAGTGATCGGGGGGGAACTGAAGCTTTCTTT
>TRBJ1-2|-|TRBV7-9
CASSLQGDYGYTF
TGTGCCAGCAGCTTACAAGGGGACTATGGCTACACCTTC
>TRBJ2-6|-|TRBV30
CAATASSGANVLTF
TGTGCGGCAACCGCTAGCTCTGGGGCCAACGTCCTGACTTTC
>TRBJ2-3|TRBD2|TRBV5-4
CASSTRTSGDTDTQYF
TGTGCCAGCAGCACCCGGACTAGCGGTGACACAGATACGCAGTATTTT
>TRBJ1-1|-|TRBV11-2
CASSQGRNTEAFF
TGTGCCAGCAGCCAGGGGAGGAACACTGAAGCTTTCTTT
>TRBJ1-2|-|TRBV28
CASSLWVGFGSYGYTF
TGTGCCAGCAGTTTATGGGTAGGGTTTGGTAGCTATGGCTACACCTTC
>TRBJ1-2|-|TRBV5-1
CASSFRKESGYTF
TGCGCCAGCAGCTTTAGGAAAGAGTCTGGCTACACCTTC
>TRBJ1-5|TRBD1|TRBV19
CASSLDRGNQPQHF
TGTGCCAGTAGTTTAGACAGGGGCAATCAGCCCCAGCATTTT
>TRBJ2-3|TRBD1|TRBV2
CASSGDRGPDTQYF
TGTGCCAGCAGTGGAGACAGGGGGCCAGATACGCAGTATTTT
>TRBJ1-4|-|TRBV6-1
CASSEAVGANEKLFF
TGTGCCAGCAGTGAAGCTGTGGGGGCTAATGAAAAACTGTTTTTT
>TRBJ2-4|TRBD1|TRBV6-2/TRBV6-3
CASSKGQGVMQYF
TGTGCCAGCAGCAAAGGACAGGGGGTTATGCAGTACTTC
>TRBJ1-1|-|TRBV9
CASSPVSRLNTEAFF
TGTGCCAGCAGCCCCGTTTCGAGACTGAACACTGAAGCTTTCTTT
>TRBJ1-2|TRBD1|TRBV28
CASSPRQHRGQGAPLSGYTF
TGTGCCAGCAGTCCACGACAGCACCGGGGACAGGGGGCTCCCCTTAGTGGCTACACCTTC